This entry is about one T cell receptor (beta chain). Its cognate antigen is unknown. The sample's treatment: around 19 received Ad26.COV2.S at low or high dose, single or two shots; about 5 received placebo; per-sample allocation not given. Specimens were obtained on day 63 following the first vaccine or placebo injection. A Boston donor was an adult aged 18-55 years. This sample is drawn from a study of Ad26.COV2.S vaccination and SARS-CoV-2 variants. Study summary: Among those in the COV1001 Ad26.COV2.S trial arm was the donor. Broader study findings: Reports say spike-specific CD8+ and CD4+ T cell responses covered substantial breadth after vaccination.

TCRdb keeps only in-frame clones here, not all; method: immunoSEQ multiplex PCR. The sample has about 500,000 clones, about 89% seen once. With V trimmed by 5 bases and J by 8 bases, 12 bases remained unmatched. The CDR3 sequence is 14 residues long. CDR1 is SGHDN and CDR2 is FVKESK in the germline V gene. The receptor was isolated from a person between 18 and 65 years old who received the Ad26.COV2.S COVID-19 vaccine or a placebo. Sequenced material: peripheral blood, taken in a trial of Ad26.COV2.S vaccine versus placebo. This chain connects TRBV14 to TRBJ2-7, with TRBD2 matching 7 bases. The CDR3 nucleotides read TGTGCCAGCAGCGTCCCGGGAGGCCCTGGGCAGCAGTACTTC. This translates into CASSVPGGPGQQYF.